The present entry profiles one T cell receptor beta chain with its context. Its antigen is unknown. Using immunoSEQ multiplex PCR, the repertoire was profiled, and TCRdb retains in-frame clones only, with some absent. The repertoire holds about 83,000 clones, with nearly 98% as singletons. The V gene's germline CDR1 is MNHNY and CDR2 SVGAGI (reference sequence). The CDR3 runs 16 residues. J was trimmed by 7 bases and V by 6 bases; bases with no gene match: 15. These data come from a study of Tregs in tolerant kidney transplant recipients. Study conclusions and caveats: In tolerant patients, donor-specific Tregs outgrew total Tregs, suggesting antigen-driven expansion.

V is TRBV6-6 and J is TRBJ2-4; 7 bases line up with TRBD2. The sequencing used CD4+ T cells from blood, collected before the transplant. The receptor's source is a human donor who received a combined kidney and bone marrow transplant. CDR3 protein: CASRPALPGGLNIQYF. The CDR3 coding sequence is TGTGCCAGCAGGCCCGCCCTACCGGGAGGTTTGAACATTCAGTACTTC.